These 18 T cell receptor beta chains share one sample of origin, sequenced in a study of CD8 T cells in Susac syndrome. An amount of RNA that ranged from 0.5 to 1 ug was reverse transcribed with random hexamers. One entry per CDR3 protein, called by TCRdb with MiXCR from the immunoSEQ multiplex PCR reads. The data contain a few hundred thousand distinct CDR3 sequences, around 92% of them singletons. Sequences were obtained from CD4+ T cells from PBMCs. The source of these receptors is a human donor with multiple sclerosis.

The V and J genes are TRBV19 and TRBJ2-1, with 12 bases identical to TRBD1. Unmatched junction bases numbered 6, after V lost 4 bases and J lost 8 bases. The germline V gene encodes CDR1 LNHDA and CDR2 SQIVND (reference sequence). This CDR3 region has 15 residues. DNA for the CDR3: TGTGCCAGTAGTAGGGACAGGGGGCATGGCGATGAGCAGTTCTTC. It yields the protein CASSRDRGHGDEQFF. The full variable domain, rest sourced from reference TRBV19 and TRBJ2-1, is DGGITQSPKYLFRKEGQNVTLSCEQNLNHDAMYWYRQDPGQGLRLIYYSQIVNDFQKGDIAEGYSVSREKKESFPLTVTSAQKNPTAFYLCASSRDRGHGDEQFFGPGTRLTVL.

The chain employs TRBV30 and TRBJ1-5, with 7 positions matching TRBD1. The CDR3 is 16 residues long. V was clipped by 3 bases and J by 3 bases; unmatched bases: 11. The germline V gene has CDR1 GTSNPN and CDR2 SVGIG (reference sequence). CDR3 residues: CAWSAFPGQNNQPQHF. In DNA, the CDR3 is TGTGCCTGGAGCGCTTTTCCGGGACAGAACAATCAGCCCCAGCATTTT.

The chain is built from TRBV24-1 and TRBJ2-7; 8 positions agree with TRBD1. The CDR3 is 15 amino acids. J was trimmed by 5 bases and V by 7 bases; bases with no gene match: 12. Germline CDR1 and CDR2: KGHDR and SFDVKD. The CDR3 loop is CATSPGGQEDHEQYF. The CDR3 DNA is TGTGCCACCAGCCCCGGGGGACAGGAGGACCACGAGCAGTACTTC.

The J gene is TRBJ1-1, the V gene TRBV19, with unresolved D. Germline V lookup: CDR1 LNHDA, CDR2 SQIVND (reference sequence). The CDR3 loop spans 14 amino acids. V dropped 1 base and J dropped 4 bases, with 10 bases sitting between them. CDR3 sequence (DNA): TGTGCCAGTAGTATAGTGACGGGCGGCACTGAAGCTTTCTTT. Protein: CASSIVTGGTEAFF.

The rearrangement joins TRBV3-1 to TRBJ1-1; 8 bases are a match to TRBD1. Germline trimming cut 4 bases from V and 11 bases from J; bases unmatched to any gene: 9. This CDR3 contains 13 residues. The V gene's germline CDR1 is LGHDT and CDR2 YNNKEL (reference sequence). CDR3 loop: CASSLRQGAWAFF. The CDR3 region has the DNA TGTGCCAGCAGCCTTCGGCAGGGGGCTTGGGCTTTCTTT.

The gene calls are TRBV20-1 and TRBJ2-1; D not resolved. This CDR3 is built from 16 residues. Germline-derived CDR1 and CDR2 are DFQATT and SNEGSKA (reference sequence). Trimming pared 6 bases from V and 3 bases from J, leaving 21 bases between. CDR3 coding DNA: TGCAGTGCGCGTCCGATAGGGCTAGATAACTACAATGAGCAGTTCTTC. Protein product: CSARPIGLDNYNEQFF.

The V and J genes are TRBV30 and TRBJ1-4; D possibly corresponds to TRBD1 (5 bases). V dropped 2 bases and J dropped 0 bases, with 10 bases sitting between them. Germline CDR1 GTSNPN, CDR2 SVGIG (reference sequence). The CDR3 loop spans 15 amino acids. The CDR3 here is CAWSKGQTTNEKLFF. For the CDR3, the DNA is TGTGCCTGGAGTAAGGGGCAGACAACTAATGAAAAACTGTTTTTT.

As regards this clonotype: At one end, the junction sequence differs from germline, possibly due to a read error. The chain carries TRBV7-7 and TRBJ2-5; 7 bases agree with TRBD2. The germline CDR1 and CDR2 sequences are SSHAT and FNYEAQ (reference sequence). This CDR3 contains 14 residues. The CDR3 sequence is CASSPTGLEETQYF. CDR3 nucleotide sequence: TGTGCTAGCAGCCCCACCGGACTAGAGGAGACCCAGTACTTC.

The V and J genes are TRBV7-9 and TRBJ1-6; TRBD1 matches at 8 bases. With 5 bases clipped from V and 7 bases from J, the junction kept 13 bases outside the gene matches. Germline assignment: CDR1 SEHNR and CDR2 FQNEAQ (reference sequence). This CDR3 spans 17 amino acids. CDR3 region: CASSPAWAGQANSPLHF. The CDR3 region has the DNA TGTGCCAGCAGCCCAGCTTGGGCGGGACAGGCGAATTCACCCCTCCACTTT. Full variable domain (missing parts from reference TRBV7-9 and TRBJ1-6): DTGVSQNPRHKITKRGQNVTFRCDPISEHNRLYWYRQTLGQGPEFLTYFQNEAQLEKSRLLSDRFSAERPKGSFSTLEIQRTEQGDSAMYLCASSPAWAGQANSPLHFGNGTRLTVT.

The rearrangement links TRBV28 to TRBJ2-7; TRBD2 agrees at 14 bases. Germline-derived CDR1 and CDR2 are MDHEN and SYDVKM. The ends lost 9 bases at V and 4 bases at J; junction bases unmatched: 11. This CDR3 comprises 16 residues. The CDR3 DNA follows: TGTGCCAGTTATGGGACTAGCGGGAGTAGTGATTACGAGCAGTACTTC. Translation gives CASYGTSGSSDYEQYF.

The rearrangement uses TRBV12-3 or TRBV12-4 and TRBJ2-7; tentatively, D is TRBD2 (6 bases). The CDR3 loop spans 16 amino acids. V lost 7 bases and J lost 3, with 22 bases in between. CDR3 region: CASTSSRGGRYYEQYF. CDR3 bases: TGTGCCAGCACTTCATCAAGGGGAGGTCGGTACTACGAGCAGTACTTC.

This chain uses TRBV6-4 with TRBJ2-1; perhaps D is TRBD1 or TRBD2 (5 bases each). The CDR3 covers 16 residues. CDR1 MRHNA and CDR2 SNTAGT come from the germline V gene. The V end was cut by 1 base, the J end by 6 bases, with 16 bases between. The CDR3: CASSDWGTGGGNEQFF. The CDR3 nucleotides read TGTGCCAGCAGTGACTGGGGGACGGGTGGAGGCAATGAGCAGTTCTTC.

The chain couples TRBV30 to TRBJ2-4; D is possibly TRBD1 (6 bases). CDR1 and CDR2 from the germline V gene are GTSNPN and SVGIG (reference sequence). Trimming stripped 3 bases from V and 6 bases from J, with 18 bases between. The CDR3 sequence is 15 residues long. CDR3 DNA sequence: TGTGCCTGGAGATGGGGGCCAGGGTCCTTAAACATTCAGTACTTC. It yields the protein CAWRWGPGSLNIQYF.

The rearrangement uses TRBV12-3 or TRBV12-4 and TRBJ1-1; 11 nucleotides line up with TRBD1. Germline trimming cut 6 bases from V and 4 bases from J; bases unmatched to any gene: 7. The CDR3 has 15 amino acids. This chain's CDR3 is CASRPSGQGGTEAFF. CDR3 coding DNA: TGTGCCAGCAGGCCATCGGGACAGGGGGGCACTGAAGCTTTCTTT.

This clonotype was observed a handful of times. The V and J genes are TRBV10-1 and TRBJ1-4; unclear D gene. V lost 3 bases to trimming and J lost 4 bases, with 6 bases between them. The CDR3 contains 13 residues. Per the germline V gene, CDR1 is WNHNN and CDR2 is SYGVQD (reference sequence). CDR3 in DNA: TGCGCCAGCAGTGACGGATATAATGAAAAACTGTTTTTT. The encoded protein is CASSDGYNEKLFF.

The chain links TRBV9 to TRBJ2-7; no firm D call. CDR1 is SGDLS, CDR2 YYNGEE, per germline. Between the trimmed V and J ends, which lost 0 bases and 3 bases, there was a span of 13 bases. This CDR3 has 15 residues. CDR3 protein: CASSVGVGRLYEQYF. The CDR3 region has the DNA TGTGCCAGCAGCGTAGGGGTCGGTCGACTCTACGAGCAGTACTTC. Full variable domain (missing parts from reference TRBV9 and TRBJ2-7): DSGVTQTPKHLITATGQRVTLRCSPRSGDLSVYWYQQSLDQGLQFLIQYYNGEERAKGNILERFSAQQFPDLHSELNLSSLELGDSALYFCASSVGVGRLYEQYFGPGTRLTVT.

The J gene is TRBJ2-7, the V gene TRBV11-3; either TRBD1 or TRBD2 may supply D (5 bases each). V lost 8 bases to trimming and J lost 7 bases, with 15 bases between them. This CDR3 region has 12 residues. Germline CDR1 reads SGHNT; CDR2 reads YENEEA. The CDR3 sequence is CASQGGLWEQYF. The CDR3 bases are TGTGCCAGCCAGGGCGGGCTTTGGGAGCAGTACTTC. The variable domain in full, with the rest retrieved from reference TRBV11-3 and TRBJ2-7, is EAGVVQSPRYKIIEKKQPVAFWCNPISGHNTLYWYLQNLGQGPELLIRYENEEAVDDSQLPKDRFSAERLKGVDSTLKIQPAELGDSAVYLCASQGGLWEQYFGPGTRLTVT.

J is TRBJ2-1 and V is TRBV4-2, with D perhaps assigned TRBD1 or TRBD2 (5 bases each). The CDR3 extends over 13 amino acids. CDR1 is LGHNA and CDR2 is YNFKEQ in the germline V gene. V was pared by 1 base and J by 9 bases, with 10 bases between. The CDR3 here is CASSQGFGGEQFF. Written as DNA, the CDR3 is TGTGCCAGCAGCCAAGGGTTTGGGGGTGAGCAGTTCTTC.